The next 27 T cell receptor beta chains were all read from a single sample in a study of T-cell reconstitution after alpha-beta-depleted transplantation in children. Researchers prepared the TCRbeta library using unique molecular identifiers, the study reports. TCRdb independently ran MiXCR on the PCR reads; one entry per CDR3 protein. The profile shows some 500,000 distinct CDR3 sequences, about 33% of them singletons. This material consisted of PBMCs from the stem cell graft donor, taken from the stem cell graft. These receptors were collected from a human donor who donated a stem cell graft to a child with aplastic anemia.

This clonotype has a handful of counts. The chain combines TRBV12-3 or TRBV12-4 with TRBJ2-2, with 7 bases aligning to TRBD1. The CDR3 is 15 residues long. Losses at the gene ends were 1 base for V and 6 bases for J; bases not matched to a gene: 5. The DNA for the CDR3 is TGTGCCAGCAGTTTAGTTACAGGGGTTCCCGGGGAGCTGTTTTTT. It codes for CASSLVTGVPGELFF.

This clonotype showed up many times. The rearrangement links TRBV12-3 or TRBV12-4 to TRBJ2-5; 12 positions match TRBD2. Trimming removed 5 bases from V and 4 bases from J; junction bases left unmatched: 5. The CDR3 runs 15 residues. CDR3 loop: CASSPGLAGRETQYF. In DNA form, the CDR3 reads TGTGCCAGCAGTCCAGGACTAGCGGGAAGAGAGACCCAGTACTTC.

This clonotype appeared a single time. This rearrangement joins TRBV20-1 to TRBJ2-3; no clear D. CDR1 is DFQATT and CDR2 is SNEGSKA in the germline V gene (reference sequence). The CDR3 extends over 14 amino acids. Trimming left V 5 bases short and J 2 bases short, with 14 bases between. As DNA, the CDR3 is TGCAGTGCTTGGTTGGCAGCGCTCACAGATACGCAGTATTTT. It codes for CSAWLAALTDTQYF.

This clonotype turned up a few times. This sequence joins TRBV20-1 and TRBJ2-5; no firm D call. V was cut by 2 bases and J by 5 bases, with 12 bases left in between. Germline CDR1 DFQATT, CDR2 SNEGSKA (reference sequence). The CDR3 spans 13 residues. CDR3 DNA sequence: TGCAGTGCTAGAACATACTCGAGGGAGACCCAGTACTTC. Amino acid sequence: CSARTYSRETQYF.

The chain recombines TRBV9 with TRBJ2-5; D gene unclear. The CDR3 is made up of 15 amino acids. V was pared by 0 bases and J by 3 bases, with 12 bases between. Germline V gives CDR1 SGDLS, CDR2 YYNGEE. The CDR3 region is CASSVGLGREETQYF. In DNA form, the CDR3 reads TGTGCCAGCAGCGTAGGTTTGGGTCGGGAAGAGACCCAGTACTTC.

The chain couples TRBV15 to TRBJ2-3; 8 nucleotides line up with TRBD2. In germline, CDR1 is LNHNV, CDR2 YYDKDF (reference sequence). V lost 1 base to trimming and J lost 6 bases; unmatched junction nucleotides: 9. The CDR3 length is 16 residues. Here the CDR3 reads CATSRGAGVAGDTQYF. CDR3 nucleotide sequence: TGTGCCACCAGCAGAGGAGCGGGAGTGGCAGGGGATACGCAGTATTTT.

This rearrangement joins TRBV7-8 to TRBJ2-7, with unresolved D. Per germline, CDR1 SGHVS and CDR2 FQNEAQ. V was clipped by 5 bases and J by 3 bases, with 20 bases between them. CDR3 size: 16 residues. As DNA, the CDR3 is TGTGCCAGCAGCGCCGCCGCGTGGGGTAGAGGCTACGAGCAGTACTTC. It yields the protein CASSAAAWGRGYEQYF.

This clonotype was seen more than once but under ten times. The chain uses TRBV5-1 and TRBJ2-2; tentatively, D is TRBD1 (6 bases). Trimming pared 9 bases from V and 2 bases from J, leaving 32 bases between. Germline assignment: CDR1 SGHRS and CDR2 YFSETQ. This CDR3 has 20 residues. For the CDR3, the DNA is TGCGCCATCTACGTGGAGGACAGATCCCCTAACACCGTAAACACCGGGGAGCTGTTTTTT. Encoded protein: CAIYVEDRSPNTVNTGELFF.

In this sample, this clonotype turned up a few times. The V gene is TRBV6-1, the J gene TRBJ2-4, with D maybe TRBD2 (5 bases). CDR3 size: 17 residues. The germline V gene has CDR1 MNHNS and CDR2 SASEGT. The V and J ends lost 8 bases and 0 bases respectively, with 20 bases between them. The DNA of the CDR3 is TGTGCCAGCGGGGAGCGGAGCTTTTCAGTAGCCAAAAACATTCAGTACTTC. Amino acids: CASGERSFSVAKNIQYF.

This clonotype was picked up a small number of times. The gene calls are TRBV7-2 and TRBJ2-3; 11 bases align to TRBD1. The CDR3 is made up of 16 amino acids. With V trimmed by 6 bases and J by 3 bases, 8 bases remained unmatched. The germline V gene has CDR1 SGHTA and CDR2 FQGNSA. CDR3 nucleotides: TGTGCCAGCAGAACCGGGACAGGGGGTCTAACAGATACGCAGTATTTT. Protein: CASRTGTGGLTDTQYF.

The genes are TRBV18 and TRBJ2-3, with TRBD2 identical over 8 bases. CDR1 KGHSH and CDR2 LQKENI come from the germline V gene. V shed 0 bases and J 0 bases; nucleotides not matched to a gene: 2. The CDR3 runs 16 residues. CDR3: CASSPPSGRSTDTQYF. The CDR3, as DNA: TGTGCCAGCTCACCACCAAGCGGGAGAAGCACAGATACGCAGTATTTT.

The V call is TRBV6-1, the J call TRBJ2-5; D gene unclear. The CDR3 contains 13 residues. CDR1 and CDR2 from the germline V gene are MNHNS and SASEGT. Trimming removed 4 bases from V and 2 bases from J, with 8 bases in between. CDR3 protein: CASSGNSQETQYF. The CDR3 region has the DNA TGTGCCAGCAGTGGGAACAGTCAAGAGACCCAGTACTTC.

V gene TRBV5-6 combines with J gene TRBJ1-1; D might be TRBD1 (5 bases). Trimming left V 4 bases short and J 0 bases short, with 10 bases between. The CDR3 totals 14 residues. Germline-derived CDR1 and CDR2 are SGHDT and YYEEEE. CDR3 sequence (DNA): TGTGCCAGCAGCGTCGGGGCAGTGAACACTGAAGCTTTCTTT. It encodes CASSVGAVNTEAFF.

The chain is built from TRBV4-2 and TRBJ2-4; D gene uncertain. CDR3 length: 17 amino acids. The V gene's germline CDR1 is LGHNA and CDR2 YNFKEQ. Trimming pared 0 bases from V and 0 bases from J, leaving 12 bases between. CDR3 DNA sequence: TGTGCCAGCAGCCAAGATTTTAACTCAGTAGCCAAAAACATTCAGTACTTC. Encoded protein: CASSQDFNSVAKNIQYF.

This clonotype has more than one count but fewer than ten. The V call is TRBV20-1, the J call TRBJ2-1, with 10 bases that match TRBD2. The CDR3 spans 14 residues. Per germline, CDR1 DFQATT and CDR2 SNEGSKA (reference sequence). V was clipped by 3 bases and J by 4 bases; unmatched bases: 3. The DNA of the CDR3 is TGCAGTGCTAGGGTACTAGCGGGGTACAATGAGCAGTTCTTC. Translated, it gives CSARVLAGYNEQFF.

The chain combines TRBV18 with TRBJ2-1; the D gene is possibly TRBD2 (6 bases). V gave up 3 bases and J gave up 6 bases, with 15 bases separating them. The V gene's germline CDR1 is KGHSH and CDR2 LQKENI. The CDR3 spans 15 residues. For the CDR3, the DNA is TGTGCCAGCTCACCGGTCGGGGGTAACGCCAATGAGCAGTTCTTC. It yields the protein CASSPVGGNANEQFF.

The table lists this clonotype with a few counts. The rearrangement joins TRBV20-1 to TRBJ2-1; 8 bases map to TRBD2. Germline CDR1 and CDR2: DFQATT and SNEGSKA (reference sequence). Unmatched junction bases numbered 9, after V lost 6 bases and J lost 8 bases. The length of the CDR3 is 13 residues. CDR3 sequence reads: CSATREAKHEQFF. DNA for the CDR3: TGCAGTGCAACGCGGGAGGCCAAACATGAGCAGTTCTTC.

This clonotype appeared a single time. The chain combines TRBV3-1 with TRBJ1-1; D gene unclear. Germline-derived CDR1 and CDR2 are LGHDT and YNNKEL (reference sequence). Trimming removed 7 bases from V and 0 bases from J, with 6 bases in between. The CDR3 covers 12 residues. The CDR3 nucleotides read TGTGCCAGCAACACCATGAACACTGAAGCTTTCTTT. This sequence encodes CASNTMNTEAFF.

The gene calls are TRBV20-1 and TRBJ2-1, with 11 bases fitting TRBD2. V trimming: 3 bases; J trimming: 5 bases; junction bases outside the gene matches: 9. Germline V gives CDR1 DFQATT, CDR2 SNEGSKA (reference sequence). The CDR3 has 16 amino acids. The CDR3 coding sequence is TGCAGTGCTAGGCCGAGACTAGCGGGACCCGACAATGAGCAGTTCTTC. Residues: CSARPRLAGPDNEQFF.

This clonotype was found a few times. The rearrangement joins TRBV6-5 to TRBJ1-5; D remains unclear. The CDR3 totals 18 residues. Germline V gives CDR1 MNHEY, CDR2 SVGAGI. The ends were cut back, 0 bases at V and 2 bases at J, with 17 bases in the middle. CDR3 in amino acids: CASSYSGPGFGGNQPQHF. The CDR3 nucleotides read TGTGCCAGCAGTTACTCGGGTCCGGGTTTCGGTGGCAATCAGCCCCAGCATTTT.

A few counts support this clonotype. CDR3 sequence: CASSENSDTQYF. The CDR3 coding sequence is TGTGCCAGCAGCGAAAACTCAGATACGCAGTATTTT. The V gene is TRBV7-3, the J gene TRBJ2-3; the D is unclear. This CDR3 spans 12 amino acids. Looked up from germline, CDR1 is SGHTA and CDR2 is FQGTGA. V was trimmed by 5 bases and J by 4 bases, leaving 7 bases between them.

This chain connects TRBV7-2 to TRBJ2-4; 7 nucleotides agree with TRBD2. Germline V gene lookup returns CDR1 SGHTA and CDR2 FQGNSA. The CDR3 consists of 15 residues. The V gene end was trimmed by 0 bases and the J gene end by 3 bases; junction bases not matched to a gene: 2. For the CDR3, the DNA is TGTGCCAGCAGCTTAGCGGGAGGGATCAAAAACATTCAGTACTTC. It specifies CASSLAGGIKNIQYF.

Only a few counts were recorded for this clonotype. The chain is built from TRBV9 and TRBJ2-6; D might be TRBD2 (6 bases). Germline CDR1 reads SGDLS; CDR2 reads YYNGEE. The CDR3 sequence is 16 residues long. Trimming stripped 4 bases from V and 3 bases from J, with 14 bases between. The DNA for the CDR3 is TGTGCCAGCAGCCCCAGTGGGGGGAGTGGGGCCAACGTCCTGACTTTC. Protein product: CASSPSGGSGANVLTF.

The V call is TRBV27, the J call TRBJ2-1; the D gene is possibly TRBD2 (6 bases). V lost 3 bases to trimming and J lost 9 bases, with 9 bases between them. Germline V CDR1 and CDR2: MNHEY, SMNVEV (reference sequence). CDR3 length equals 12 residues. The CDR3 sequence: CASSLAGREQFF. CDR3 sequence (DNA): TGTGCCAGCAGTTTGGCGGGGCGTGAGCAGTTCTTC.

V is TRBV5-4 and J is TRBJ2-7, with a possible D match to TRBD1 (6 bases). V was trimmed by 5 bases and J by 4 bases, leaving 16 bases between them. The CDR3 is 14 amino acids. Germline values: CDR1 SGHNT, CDR2 YYREEE (reference sequence). Written as DNA, the CDR3 is TGTGCCAGCAGACCCGAACCACAGGGTTACGAGCAGTACGTC. Protein sequence: CASRPEPQGYEQYV.

This clonotype was counted between two and nine times. V usage is TRBV20-1 and J usage is TRBJ2-1; 14 bases match TRBD2. The length of the CDR3 is 16 residues. The germline V gene encodes CDR1 DFQATT and CDR2 SNEGSKA (reference sequence). Trimming took 3 bases from V and 8 from J; bases not matched to a gene: 9. Here the CDR3 reads CSARAGLAGGYDEQFF. In nucleotides, the CDR3 is TGCAGTGCTAGGGCCGGACTAGCGGGAGGATACGATGAGCAGTTCTTC.

The V and J genes are TRBV19 and TRBJ2-2, with TRBD1 matching over 10 bases. V shed 6 bases, J shed 7 bases, and the junction held 8 bases outside the gene matches. The CDR3 totals 15 residues. Germline V gives CDR1 LNHDA, CDR2 SQIVND (reference sequence). The CDR3 is CASSAGQGTVGELFF. In DNA, the CDR3 is TGTGCCAGTAGCGCGGGACAGGGGACGGTCGGGGAGCTGTTTTTT.